Described below is a single T cell receptor (beta chain) sequence and its context. Per the original methods: Counts of nucleated cells, estimated from reference gene primer amplification, were obtained. TCRdb's copy holds only in-frame clones and misses some; the assay was immunoSEQ multiplex PCR. V and J calls and clone size are copied from that table; D and trimming were computed from the DNA. The sample shows 300,000 to 350,000 clones, 90% of them seen only once. The data were taken from a study of blood T cell repertoires in COVID-19. About the research overall: The samples span acute and convalescent COVID-19 from the United States, Italy and Spain. T cells, B-cell-depleted T cells, or PBMCs supplied cDNA or gDNA.

Followed over time, Seattle patients had been enrolled while infection was active. From germline, CDR1 is SEHNR and CDR2 FQNEAQ (reference sequence). The V segment lost 2 bases and the J segment 7 bases; nucleotides outside the gene matches: 7. This CDR3 contains 15 residues. The clonotype originates from a woman under 40 with COVID-19, enrolled during active disease. Sequencing input: peripheral blood. The genes are TRBV7-9 and TRBJ2-1, with TRBD1 matching 8 bases. The CDR3 coding sequence is TGTGCCAGCAGCTTAACCGGGACAGGAAAGAATGAGCAGTTCTTC. Translated, it gives CASSLTGTGKNEQFF. The whole variable domain, remainder taken from reference TRBV7-9 and TRBJ2-1, is DTGVSQNPRHKITKRGQNVTFRCDPISEHNRLYWYRQTLGQGPEFLTYFQNEAQLEKSRLLSDRFSAERPKGSFSTLEIQRTEQGDSAMYLCASSLTGTGKNEQFFGPGTRLTVL.